These 10 T cell receptor beta chains came from one sample sequenced in a study of molecular identifiers for immune sequencing clone quantification (dated by TCRdb to 2017 to 2018). Library generation was performed with PCR. The reads were generated on a NextSeq 500. Starting from the raw public reads, TCRdb applied fastp trimming at Q25, assembled clones with MiXCR and retained in-frame beta chains. Rows with a matching CDR3 protein are joined into one entry that keeps the most common DNA and genes. This sample has 400,000 to 600,000 distinct CDR3 sequences in its table, and about 25% of those were observed once. The ten most abundant clones make up around 0.78% of the sample. Input material: naive CD8+ T cells from blood, with Jurkat cell RNA spiked in. The cell subset or site label, read with the paper, signifies: FACS-sorted CD8+CD4-CCR7+CD45RA+ naive T cells. Receptor source: a human donor in good health. Some libraries in this study had Jurkat cell RNA spiked in.

The V and J genes are TRBV6-4 and TRBJ1-3; no clear D gene. The CDR3 is made up of 17 amino acids. CDR1 is MRHNA and CDR2 is SNTAGT in the germline V gene. V lost 3 bases and J 2 bases, leaving 17 bases between the germline ends. The CDR3 DNA follows: TGTGCCAGCAGTGATCTGCACGGAAGGATTACTGGAAACACCATATATTTT. This sequence encodes CASSDLHGRITGNTIYF.

This clonotype was recorded many times. The chain carries TRBV2 and TRBJ2-2; 7 positions match TRBD2. Losses at the gene ends were 6 bases for V and 6 bases for J; bases not matched to a gene: 4. Germline-derived CDR1 and CDR2 are SNHLY and FYNNEI. The CDR3 extends over 13 amino acids. Written as DNA, the CDR3 is TGTGCCAGCAGGGCCGGACTAGCCGGGGAGCTGTTTTTT. It translates to CASRAGLAGELFF.

This clonotype was recorded a few times. The J gene is TRBJ2-7, the V gene TRBV14, with 8 nucleotides matching TRBD2. The CDR3 spans 14 residues. Germline lookup yields CDR1 SGHDN and CDR2 FVKESK. The V gene end was trimmed by 7 bases and the J gene end by 1 base; junction bases not matched to a gene: 6. CDR3 in DNA: TGTGCCAGCACTTTCGGCGGGGGGTCCTACGAGCAGTACTTC. Protein sequence: CASTFGGGSYEQYF.

This clonotype was seen only a few times. A read error may be the cause here, since a much bigger clone is one base away. CDR3 nucleotides: TGTGCCAGCAGTTACGGGACTAGCGACAATGCGCAGTTCTTC. It yields the protein CASSYGTSDNAQFF. This rearrangement joins TRBV7-8 to TRBJ2-1; TRBD2 matches at 10 bases. This CDR3 region has 14 residues. Germline V CDR1 and CDR2: SGHVS, FQNEAQ.

For this clonotype: The junction differs from germline at one of its ends, possibly a read error. The V and J genes are TRBV5-1 and TRBJ1-5; TRBD1 matches at 10 bases. This CDR3 is built from 19 residues. The germline gives CDR1 SGHRS, CDR2 YFSETQ. CDR3 coding DNA: TGCGCCAGCAGCTTCAAGATCTCCGGGACAGGGGATAGCAGTCAGCCCCAGCATTTT. Protein product: CASSFKISGTGDSSQPQHF.

Here the CDR3 reads CASSFGAGWGSEQYF. CDR3 bases: TGTGCCAGCAGCTTTGGGGCGGGCTGGGGCTCCGAGCAGTACTTC. The V gene is TRBV7-6, the J gene TRBJ2-7; tentatively, D is TRBD1 or TRBD2 (5 bases each). Germline values: CDR1 SGHVS, CDR2 FNYEAQ. The CDR3 consists of 15 residues. Trimming left V 3 bases short and J 6 bases short, with 18 bases between.

The V gene is TRBV29-1, the J gene TRBJ2-1; 12 bases are a match to TRBD2. Trimming at V came to 7 bases and at J to 4 bases, leaving 5 bases not matched to a gene. Looked up from germline, CDR1 is SQVTM and CDR2 is ANQGSEA. The CDR3 sequence is 14 residues long. CDR3 region: CSARTSGIYNEQFF. The DNA for the CDR3 is TGCAGCGCTCGGACTAGCGGGATTTACAATGAGCAGTTCTTC.

In this sample, this clonotype turned up a few times. Possible read error: a much larger clone is one base away. The chain carries TRBV7-9 and TRBJ1-5; no clear D. CDR3 length: 14 residues. The germline V gene has CDR1 SEHNR and CDR2 FQNEAQ (reference sequence). V lost 5 bases to trimming and J lost 5 bases, with 13 bases between them. Here the CDR3 DNA reads TGTGCCAGCAGCACCCTACGGAGTCATCAGCCCCAGCATTTT. It encodes CASSTLRSHQPQHF.

At least ten counts were recorded for this clonotype. This rearrangement joins TRBV9 to TRBJ2-3, with 7 positions matching TRBD2. V dropped 0 bases and J dropped 2; count of bases not matched to a gene: 12. The CDR3 contains 18 residues. CDR1 and CDR2 from the germline V gene are SGDLS and YYNGEE. The CDR3: CASSVAGLATSVTDTQYF. CDR3 DNA sequence: TGTGCCAGCAGCGTAGCAGGTCTGGCTACTAGCGTCACAGATACGCAGTATTTT. The full variable domain, its missing parts supplied by reference TRBV9 and TRBJ2-3, is DSGVTQTPKHLITATGQRVTLRCSPRSGDLSVYWYQQSLDQGLQFLIQYYNGEERAKGNILERFSAQQFPDLHSELNLSSLELGDSALYFCASSVAGLATSVTDTQYFGPGTRLTVL.

This clonotype has at least ten counts. V usage is TRBV12-3 or TRBV12-4 and J usage is TRBJ1-2; the match to TRBD1 covers 7 bases. The CDR3 covers 14 residues. J lost 2 bases, V lost 6 bases, and 6 bases had no gene match. The DNA of the CDR3 is TGTGCCAGCAGCCCGGGACAGCTGAACTATGGCTACACCTTC. Translation gives CASSPGQLNYGYTF.